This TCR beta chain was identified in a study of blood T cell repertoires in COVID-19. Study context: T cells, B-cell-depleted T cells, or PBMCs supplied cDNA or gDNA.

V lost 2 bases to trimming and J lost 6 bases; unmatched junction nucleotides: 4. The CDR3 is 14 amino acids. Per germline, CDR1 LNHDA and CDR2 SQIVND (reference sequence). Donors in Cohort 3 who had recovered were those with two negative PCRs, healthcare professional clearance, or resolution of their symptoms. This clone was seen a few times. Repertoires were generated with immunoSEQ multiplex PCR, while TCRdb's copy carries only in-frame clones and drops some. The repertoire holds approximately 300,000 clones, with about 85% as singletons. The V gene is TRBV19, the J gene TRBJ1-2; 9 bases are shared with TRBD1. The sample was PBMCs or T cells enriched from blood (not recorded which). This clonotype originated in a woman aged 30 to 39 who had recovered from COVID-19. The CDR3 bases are TGTGCCAGTAGTATAACAGGGGGCTTGGATGGCTACACCTTC. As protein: CASSITGGLDGYTF.